By frequency in the sample, the clone carrying this T cell receptor beta chain is large. Its antigen is undetermined. This sample stems from a study of circulating CD8 cells and anti-PD-1 response in melanoma. About the research overall: Anti-PD-1 was first-line therapy for about 55% of the 13 patients. Findings and caveats of the study: No tumor material was available, so peptide assays assessed reactivity. PD-1 and DPOS subsets showed similar, higher clonality than DNEG.

TCR libraries were prepared from about 16 ng of total RNA with the QIAseq Immune Repertoire TCR panel. One entry per CDR3 protein, called by TCRdb with MiXCR from the reads. Counted here are 450 to 600 distinct CDR3 sequences, 6.5% occurring once; the ten biggest clones make up around 35%. Sorting of live CD3+CD8+TCRalphabeta+ cells by PD-1 and/or TIGIT gave four subsets. The germline V gene has CDR1 SGHTA and CDR2 FQGNSA. The length of the CDR3 is 15 residues. V gave up 2 bases and J gave up 3 bases, with 11 bases separating them. The rearrangement uses TRBV7-2 and TRBJ1-5, with unresolved D. The specimen comprised CD8+ T cells from PBMCs, sampled at baseline or after one month of anti-PD-1 therapy (not recorded which). The clonotype originates from a human donor with melanoma. CDR3 residues: CASSLTAQDNQPQHF. CDR3 DNA sequence: TGTGCCAGCAGCTTAACGGCGCAGGACAATCAGCCCCAGCATTTT.